This is a list of T cell receptor beta chains from one sample in a study of cytomegalovirus exposure and HLA in healthy donors. TCRdb's copy holds only in-frame clones and misses some; the assay was immunoSEQ multiplex PCR. The profile shows some 67,000 clones, more than 80% of them singletons. The material sequenced was PBMCs. Every receptor here comes from a woman in her thirties in good health and CMV-seropositive. Each CDR3 is given with its conserved first and last residue. D genes are given only for firm matches. Size is omitted from some rows. Given values are once, few, many or a class for expanded clones.

j_gene	v_gene	abundance	d_gene	CDR3nt	CDR3aa
TRBJ2-3	TRBV18	.	TRBD2	TGTGCCAGCTCACCGCGGTCTAGCGGGAGTGTAGATACGCAGTATTTT	CASSPRSSGSVDTQYF
TRBJ2-2	TRBV5-4	.	TRBD2	TGTGCCAGCAGCTTGTATCGCGGGAGTGGTGGCGGGGAGCTGTTTTTT	CASSLYRGSGGGELFF
TRBJ1-6	TRBV4-2	.	.	TGTGCCAGCAGCCAAGAAACTTCGACAGTGAGCTCCTATAATTCACCCCTCCACTTT	CASSQETSTVSSYNSPLHF
TRBJ2-5	TRBV5-5	.	.	TGTGCCAGCAGCTTAATACTGGAGACCCAGTACTTC	CASSLILETQYF
TRBJ2-7	TRBV7-8	.	TRBD2	TGTGCCAGCAGCTGGCTATCCGGGACTAGCGGAGTGTACGAGCAGTACTTC	CASSWLSGTSGVYEQYF
TRBJ2-1	TRBV27	few	.	TGTGCCAGCAGGCCCCCGTCAGCGGGCTACAATGAGCAGTTCTTC	CASRPPSAGYNEQFF
TRBJ2-3	TRBV5-4	.	.	TGTGCCAGCAGCTTGAGGAGGGCCGGAGATACGCAGTATTTT	CASSLRRAGDTQYF
TRBJ1-1	TRBV5-1	.	.	TGCGCCAGCAGCTTGGTAGCGCTGAACACTGAAGCTTTCTTT	CASSLVALNTEAFF
TRBJ2-7	TRBV4-1	few	.	TGCGCCAGCAGCCAAGATTCCGTCCGTGCGTACGAGCAGTACTTC	CASSQDSVRAYEQYF
TRBJ2-1	TRBV27	.	.	TGTGCCAGCAGTTTTCGAGGTTACGGTGAGCAGTTCTTC	CASSFRGYGEQFF
TRBJ2-1	TRBV9	.	.	TGTGCCAGCAGCTACCGGGACTCCTCCTACAATGAGCAGTTCTTC	CASSYRDSSYNEQFF
TRBJ2-3	TRBV4-1	.	.	TGCGCCAGCAGCCAAGATCCGGGGTTCCCCTTAATCCAGTATTTT	CASSQDPGFPLIQYF
TRBJ2-4	TRBV4-1	few	TRBD1	TGCGCCAGCAGCCAAGAGCCGACGGGACAGGGTGCCAAAAACATTCAGTACTTC	CASSQEPTGQGAKNIQYF
TRBJ2-6	TRBV12-5	.	.	TGTGCTAGTGGTCCTTCTGGGGCCAACGTCCTGACTTTC	CASGPSGANVLTF
TRBJ2-5	TRBV18	.	.	TGTGCCAGCTCACCCTACCAATCCCGGGGGGCAGAGACCCAGTACTTC	CASSPYQSRGAETQYF
TRBJ2-3	TRBV6-5	once	TRBD2	TGTGCCAGCAGTGGAACTAGCGGGAGTCAGGATACGCAGTATTTT	CASSGTSGSQDTQYF